The sequence of this TCR beta chain was determined in a study of T-cell reconstitution after alpha-beta-depleted transplantation in children. V dropped 2 bases and J dropped 0; count of bases not matched to a gene: 7. This CDR3 is built from 16 residues. Germline assignment: CDR1 SEHNR and CDR2 FQNEAQ (reference sequence). During its preparation, the TCRbeta library received unique molecular identifiers. TCRdb re-derived calls from the PCR reads in MiXCR, one entry per CDR3 protein. The repertoire holds approximately 340,000 distinct CDR3 sequences, with under 13% as singletons. This clonotype was obtained from a human donor who donated a stem cell graft to a child with acute lymphoblastic leukemia. V gene TRBV7-9 combines with J gene TRBJ2-7, with 7 bases identical to TRBD2. Source: PBMCs from the stem cell graft donor, taken from the stem cell graft. CDR3 protein: CASSLTSSGYSYEQYF. For the CDR3, the DNA is TGTGCCAGCAGCTTAACGTCTAGCGGATACTCCTACGAGCAGTACTTC. Using reference TRBV7-9 and TRBJ2-7 for the parts outside the CDR3, the full variable domain is DTGVSQNPRHKITKRGQNVTFRCDPISEHNRLYWYRQTLGQGPEFLTYFQNEAQLEKSRLLSDRFSAERPKGSFSTLEIQRTEQGDSAMYLCASSLTSSGYSYEQYFGPGTRLTVT.